This TCR beta chain was documented in a study of beta chain features in type 1 diabetes. Study in general: Examination spanned about 99 million sorted cells from all samples.

Expressed TCRB transcripts were sequenced because the entire RNA isolate underwent reverse transcription. TCRdb's copy holds only in-frame clones and misses some; the assay was immunoSEQ multiplex PCR. The table lists over 150,000 clones, about 9% of them singletons. About this clone itself: Its antigen is undetermined. The identical CDR3 is also encoded by other nucleotide sequences in the sample.

Germline CDR1 and CDR2: SGHAT and FQNNGV. This CDR3 is 12 amino acids long. V was trimmed by 0 bases and J by 3 bases, leaving 3 bases between them. Study-wide points: More deletions and fewer insertions at VDJ junctions were seen in type 1 diabetes patients. Significant though moderate, a shortening of TCRB CDR3s appeared in all four CD4+ subsets of Type 1 diabetes patients.

The TCR comes from a woman aged 18-29 years with type 1 diabetes. The V and J genes are TRBV11-2 and TRBJ2-7; no clear D gene. The sequencing input was central memory CD4+ T cells from blood. The CDR3 sequence: CASSLDRYEQYF. The CDR3 coding sequence is TGTGCCAGCAGCTTAGACCGCTACGAGCAGTACTTC. Full variable domain (remainder filled in from reference TRBV11-2 and TRBJ2-7): EAGVAQSPRYKIIEKRQSVAFWCNPISGHATLYWYQQILGQGPKLLIQFQNNGVVDDSQLPKDRFSAERLKGVDSTLKIQPAKLEDSAVYLCASSLDRYEQYFGPGTRLTVT.